The 5 T cell receptor beta chains given below trace back to one sample, sequenced in a study of blood T cell repertoires in COVID-19. Data came from immunoSEQ multiplex PCR; TCRdb stores just in-frame clones and leaves some out. The sample includes approximately 180,000 clones, around 87% of them seen just once. Sequences were obtained from peripheral blood. These receptors came from a man in his forties with active or convalescent COVID-19.

The J gene is TRBJ1-2, the V gene TRBV9; 7 positions match TRBD1. Germline values: CDR1 SGDLS, CDR2 YYNGEE. CDR3 size: 13 residues. With V trimmed by 3 bases and J by 4 bases, 3 bases remained unmatched. The CDR3 DNA reads TGTGCCAGCAGCGACAGGGGAGGCTATGGCTACACCTTC. It yields the protein CASSDRGGYGYTF.

CDR3 DNA sequence: TGCGCCAGCAGCCAAGCTAGGAACACTGAAGCTTTCTTT. As protein: CASSQARNTEAFF. This chain joins TRBV4-3 and TRBJ1-1; the D is unclear. V lost 1 base and J 1 base, leaving 4 bases between the germline ends. Germline V CDR1 and CDR2: LGHNA, YSLEER. The CDR3 is 13 amino acids.

The chain recombines TRBV7-9 with TRBJ2-5; weak D call: TRBD1 (7 bases). The CDR3 consists of 15 residues. The V and J ends lost 8 bases and 3 bases respectively, with 19 bases between them. Germline V CDR1 and CDR2: SEHNR, FQNEAQ (reference sequence). As DNA, the CDR3 is TGTGCCAGCTGTCCCCGGGGGACAGAAGAAGAGACCCAGTACTTC. It translates to CASCPRGTEEETQYF. The complete variable domain, with remaining parts taken from reference TRBV7-9 and TRBJ2-5, reads DTGVSQNPRHKITKRGQNVTFRCDPISEHNRLYWYRQTLGQGPEFLTYFQNEAQLEKSRLLSDRFSAERPKGSFSTLEIQRTEQGDSAMYLCASCPRGTEEETQYFGPGTRLLVL.

The rearrangement joins TRBV11-2 to TRBJ1-1; TRBD1 aligns across 7 bases. This CDR3 region has 16 residues. J lost 2 bases, V lost 0 bases, and 6 bases had no gene match. Germline lookup yields CDR1 SGHAT and CDR2 FQNNGV. CDR3 in DNA: TGTGCCAGCAGCTTAGAATGGGGACAGCAAAACACTGAAGCTTTCTTT. It encodes CASSLEWGQQNTEAFF.

This clone was detected only once. This sequence joins TRBV5-6 and TRBJ1-2; D call uncertain. V was clipped by 5 bases and J by 3 bases, with 11 bases between them. The CDR3 has 13 amino acids. In germline, CDR1 is SGHDT, CDR2 YYEEEE. This chain's CDR3 is CASSAAGDYGYTF. In DNA, the CDR3 is TGTGCCAGCAGTGCCGCGGGAGACTATGGCTACACCTTC.